This is a list of T cell receptor beta chains from one sample in a study of control samples from healthy donors and cancer patients. This table comes from immunoSEQ multiplex PCR, and its TCRdb copy is limited to in-frame clones, with some not included. The data show 25,000 to 35,000 clones, around 80% seen once. Source material: PBMCs. The receptors shown here come from a man aged 55 to 70 with head and neck cancer. The CDR3 runs from the conserved cysteine through the conserved F or W. D genes are given only for firm matches. Not all rows give a size; the values are once, few, many and, for expanded clones, a class.

TRBJ2-2 | TRBV7-3 | medium-sized | TRBD2 | CASSPFRREEGAGELFF
TRBJ2-3 | TRBV27 | few | . | CASSYSKGLILNTDTQYF
TRBJ1-4 | TRBV2 | . | TRBD1 | CASRFNRGGEKLFF
TRBJ2-7 | TRBV29-1 | . | . | CSVVGKSSWEQYF
TRBJ1-5 | TRBV20-1 | . | . | CSARDRRAQHF
TRBJ1-5 | TRBV18 | . | . | CASSPSRAGNQPQHF
TRBJ1-4 | TRBV9 | . | . | CASSLAGSEKLFF
TRBJ1-3 | TRBV9 | . | . | CASSVDGIETSGNTIYF
TRBJ1-5 | TRBV5-6 | . | . | CASSYGGGNQPQHF
TRBJ2-7 | TRBV9 | . | . | CASSAGATRTTYEQYF
TRBJ2-7 | TRBV12-3/TRBV12-4 | . | TRBD2 | CASSLGEGQYF
TRBJ2-7 | TRBV7-2 | . | . | CASSLGSWVEQYF
TRBJ2-4 | TRBV15 | . | TRBD1 | CATSPQGLRAKNIQYF
TRBJ2-1 | TRBV4-3 | . | . | CASSPYPQGEQFF
TRBJ1-2 | TRBV5-6 | . | . | CASSFEQLEPGYTF
TRBJ2-5 | TRBV7-3 | . | . | CASSQGIRETQYF
TRBJ2-3 | TRBV5-4 | . | . | CASSFWGTDTQYF
TRBJ1-1 | TRBV6-5 | . | TRBD1 | CASRDRTGGDTEAFF
TRBJ2-5 | TRBV6-2/TRBV6-3 | . | TRBD2 | CASSRLAGGKETQYF
TRBJ2-7 | TRBV4-1 | once | TRBD2 | CASSLLAGVSEQYF
TRBJ1-2 | TRBV10-2 | . | . | CASADRGSLNGGYTF
TRBJ2-1 | TRBV5-1 | . | TRBD2 | CASRWGLVSYNEQFF
TRBJ1-5 | TRBV10-3 | . | . | CATRDSNQPQHF
TRBJ2-2 | TRBV5-1 | . | . | CASSLQGGSVTGELFF
TRBJ2-2 | TRBV4-1 | . | . | CASSSINRGTGELFF
TRBJ1-6 | TRBV7-3 | . | TRBD1 | CASSLGTITGTDNSPLHF
TRBJ2-7 | TRBV7-9 | once | . | CASSPTWSSGSYEQYF
TRBJ1-5 | TRBV4-2 | once | . | CASSQDYSGAGNNQPQHF
TRBJ2-2 | TRBV4-3 | . | . | CASSHVGGRTELFF
TRBJ2-4 | TRBV29-1 | . | . | CSVFLSSGSIQYF
TRBJ2-5 | TRBV5-5 | . | . | CASSAGPNSQETQYF
TRBJ1-1 | TRBV6-6 | . | . | CASSLQKAGNTEAFF
TRBJ2-3 | TRBV4-1 | . | TRBD2 | CASSQRQVAGVDTQYF